This T cell receptor (beta chain) stems from a study of cytomegalovirus exposure and HLA in healthy donors. Study outcomes and limitations: Among the most significant clusters, several appeared linked to common viral pathogens in a later analysis.

V lost 2 bases and J lost 0, with 9 bases in between. CDR1 is SGHKS and CDR2 is YYEKEE in the germline V gene (reference sequence). CDR3 length: 14 residues. With 60 Vbeta and 13 Jbeta primers, the PCR was carried out. TCRdb's table, derived via immunoSEQ multiplex PCR, lists solely in-frame clones and lacks some. Among 100,000 to 150,000 clones, 80% were seen once, and the ten largest hold approximately 1.3%. A word on this clone: Its antigen is unknown.

What was sequenced was PBMCs. This TCR derives from a female donor in good health and CMV-seronegative. The chain recombines TRBV5-5 with TRBJ2-7; D ambiguous. The CDR3 region is CASSFTAGSYEQYF. CDR3 DNA sequence: TGTGCCAGCAGCTTTACAGCTGGCTCCTACGAGCAGTACTTC.